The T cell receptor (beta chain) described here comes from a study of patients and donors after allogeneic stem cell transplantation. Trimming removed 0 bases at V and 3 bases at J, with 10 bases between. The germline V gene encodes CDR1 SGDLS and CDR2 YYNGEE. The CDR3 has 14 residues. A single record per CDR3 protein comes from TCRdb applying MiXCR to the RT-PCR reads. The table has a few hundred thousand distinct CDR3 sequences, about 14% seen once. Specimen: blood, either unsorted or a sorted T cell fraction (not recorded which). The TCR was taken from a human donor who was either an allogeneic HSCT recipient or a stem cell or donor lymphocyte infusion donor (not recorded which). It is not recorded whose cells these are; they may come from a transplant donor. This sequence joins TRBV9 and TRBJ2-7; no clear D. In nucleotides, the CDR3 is TGTGCCAGCAGCGTAGAAAGTAAAGGCTACGAGCAGTACTTC. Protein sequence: CASSVESKGYEQYF. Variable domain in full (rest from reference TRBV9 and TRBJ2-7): DSGVTQTPKHLITATGQRVTLRCSPRSGDLSVYWYQQSLDQGLQFLIQYYNGEERAKGNILERFSAQQFPDLHSELNLSSLELGDSALYFCASSVESKGYEQYFGPGTRLTVT.